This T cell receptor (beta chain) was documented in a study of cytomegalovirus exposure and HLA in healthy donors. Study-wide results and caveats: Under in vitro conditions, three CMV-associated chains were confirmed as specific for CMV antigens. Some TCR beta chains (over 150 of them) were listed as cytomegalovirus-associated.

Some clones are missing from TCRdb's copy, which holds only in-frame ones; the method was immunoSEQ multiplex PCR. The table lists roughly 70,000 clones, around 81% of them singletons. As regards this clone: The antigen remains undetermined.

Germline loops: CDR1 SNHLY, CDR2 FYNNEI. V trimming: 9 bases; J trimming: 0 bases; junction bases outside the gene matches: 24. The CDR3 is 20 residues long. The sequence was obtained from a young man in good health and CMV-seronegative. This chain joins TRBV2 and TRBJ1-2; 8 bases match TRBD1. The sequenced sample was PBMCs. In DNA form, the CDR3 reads TGTGCCAGTGACTCCCCGGCCGGGACAGGACAACATCTAGCTAACTATGGCTACACCTTC. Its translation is CASDSPAGTGQHLANYGYTF.